Listed below are T cell receptor beta chains from one sample, sequenced in a study of T cell responses to AZD1222 COVID-19 vaccine. The assay was immunoSEQ multiplex PCR, and TCRdb's table has in-frame clones only and misses some. The sample includes tens of thousands of clones, 91% of them seen just once. The sequencing here drew on peripheral blood, taken on day 0 of MenACWY control vaccination. The source of these receptors is an adult in good health. Both conserved end residues are trimmed from each CDR3. The order of the fields is J gene, CDR3 length, V gene, CDR3 protein.

>TRBJ2-7|10|TRBV27
ASSSHGYEQY
>TRBJ1-2|11|TRBV6-5
ASSLHRNYGYT
>TRBJ1-2|13|TRBV14
ASSQEQRRGYGYT
>TRBJ2-7|12|TRBV5-6
ASSPRTGAYEQY
>TRBJ2-1|10|TRBV12-3/TRBV12-4
ASSELRGTQF
>TRBJ1-3|13|TRBV18
ATRPRGSSGNTIY
>TRBJ2-1|11|TRBV19
ASSSGGYNEQF
>TRBJ1-5|11|TRBV6-4
ASSRQGGQPQH
>TRBJ2-7|10|TRBV14
ASSQDRYEQY
>TRBJ2-7|13|TRBV21-1
ASSKYRQGAYEQY
>TRBJ1-3|14|TRBV28
ASRVTGSPRGNTIY
>TRBJ1-2|11|TRBV12-3/TRBV12-4
ASTAGTGHGYT
>TRBJ1-1|10|TRBV18
ASSPRDTEAF
>TRBJ1-3|14|TRBV5-1
ASSLGWEDSGNTIY
>TRBJ2-7|13|TRBV6-5
ASSYTSQGAGEQY
>TRBJ2-1|11|TRBV6-5
ASTPNGVGAQF
>TRBJ2-2|13|TRBV7-3
ASSSTGTETGELF
>TRBJ2-1|9|TRBV6-5
ASSYRDEQF